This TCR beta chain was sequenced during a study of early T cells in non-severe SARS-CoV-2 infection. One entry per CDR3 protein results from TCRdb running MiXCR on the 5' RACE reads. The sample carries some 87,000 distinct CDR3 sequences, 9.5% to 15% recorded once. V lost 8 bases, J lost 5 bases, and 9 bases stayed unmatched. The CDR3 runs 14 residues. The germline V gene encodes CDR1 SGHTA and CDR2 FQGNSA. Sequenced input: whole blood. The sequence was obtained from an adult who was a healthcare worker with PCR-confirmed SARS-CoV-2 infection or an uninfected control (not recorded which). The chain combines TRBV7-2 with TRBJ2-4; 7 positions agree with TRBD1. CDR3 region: CASGPQGSQNIQYF. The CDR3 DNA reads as TGTGCCAGCGGACCACAGGGGAGCCAAAACATTCAGTACTTC.